What follows are 25 T cell receptor beta chains derived from one specimen sequenced in a study of Graves' ophthalmopathy and Graves' hyperthyroidism (dated by TCRdb to the late 2010s). The sequencer was an Illumina HiSeq 2000. TCR beta CDR3 regions were amplified from RNA transcripts for repertoire sequencing. The first round of RT-PCR was done with HTBI primers and the Qiagen OneStep RT-PCR kit, and was followed by a second round of multiplex PCR, then size selection and purification. Starting from the raw public reads, TCRdb applied fastp trimming at Q25, assembled clones with MiXCR and retained in-frame beta chains. A single entry per CDR3 protein holds the most common genes and DNA from its merged rows. For this sample there are about 620,000 distinct CDR3 sequences; roughly 20% appear just once. The top ten clones comprise around 6.5% of the sample. The sequencing sample was made of peripheral blood. Receptors were obtained from a woman aged 18-35 years with stable Graves' hyperthyroidism. Some clones in this sample may be carry-over from other donors' samples. Donor details come from another sample of the same person, matched by shared clones.

The sample holds many counts of this clonotype. The chain is built from TRBV12-3 or TRBV12-4 and TRBJ1-6, with D perhaps matching TRBD1 (5 bases). V lost 5 bases and J lost 11, with 10 bases in between. The CDR3 loop spans 12 amino acids. The chain's CDR3 is CASSRGRTPLHF. The CDR3 coding sequence is TGTGCCAGCAGTAGGGGTAGGACACCCCTCCACTTT.

In its sample, this clonotype was seen a few times. The chain recombines TRBV2 with TRBJ2-2; possible D gene TRBD2, 6 bases. Germline loops: CDR1 SNHLY, CDR2 FYNNEI. Trimming pared 8 bases from V and 6 bases from J, leaving 10 bases between. The CDR3 runs 12 residues. CDR3 region: CASVEGSGELFF. The CDR3 coding sequence is TGTGCCAGCGTGGAGGGTTCCGGGGAGCTGTTTTTT.

This clonotype was seen many times. The chain joins TRBV6-1 to TRBJ1-1, with D perhaps TRBD1 (6 bases). The CDR3 runs to 17 residues. V was cut by 4 bases and J by 1 base, with 19 bases left in between. CDR1 and CDR2 from the germline V gene are MNHNS and SASEGT. DNA for the CDR3: TGTGCCAGCAGTGGCCCGGGGACAAGTCGGTCGAACACTGAAGCTTTCTTT. Translated: CASSGPGTSRSNTEAFF.

This clonotype has only a few counts. The chain employs TRBV28 and TRBJ1-2; 7 bases agree with TRBD1. This CDR3 is 18 amino acids long. The junction had 23 bases not matched to a gene; V was cut back by 11 bases and J by 2 bases. From germline, CDR1 is MDHEN and CDR2 SYDVKM. CDR3 region: CALQGPHRGSPLNYGYTF. The CDR3 nucleotides are TGTGCCTTGCAGGGCCCGCACAGGGGTTCCCCTTTAAACTATGGCTACACCTTC.

This chain links TRBV2 with TRBJ1-1; unclear D gene. V lost 8 bases, J lost 3 bases, and 19 bases lay in between. In germline, CDR1 is SNHLY, CDR2 FYNNEI. This CDR3 is built from 15 residues. The CDR3 DNA reads as TGTGCCAGCGGAGGTCTACCGGTAAAACACACTGAAGCTTTCTTT. Translation gives CASGGLPVKHTEAFF. Full variable domain (missing parts from reference TRBV2 and TRBJ1-1): EPEVTQTPSHQVTQMGQEVILRCVPISNHLYFYWYRQILGQKVEFLVSFYNNEISEKSEIFDDQFSVERPDGSNFTLKIRSTKLEDSAMYFCASGGLPVKHTEAFFGQGTRLTVV.

In its sample, this clonotype was seen a few times. The chain joins TRBV6-4 to TRBJ1-5; D is uncertain. Trimming pared 11 bases from V and 5 bases from J, leaving 7 bases between. Per germline, CDR1 MRHNA and CDR2 SNTAGT. The CDR3 spans 10 residues. The DNA for the CDR3 is TGTGCCCTCAAGGATCAGCCCCAGCATTTT. This translates into CALKDQPQHF.

The table lists this clonotype with a few counts. The chain carries TRBV6-5 and TRBJ2-3; 9 nucleotides align to TRBD1. V trimming: 4 bases; J trimming: 5 bases; junction bases outside the gene matches: 7. Germline lookup yields CDR1 MNHEY and CDR2 SVGAGI. The CDR3 spans 15 residues. The CDR3 DNA is TGTGCCAGCAGTTCCGGGACAGGGATTTTAGATACGCAGTATTTT. This encodes CASSSGTGILDTQYF.

The V gene is TRBV6-5, the J gene TRBJ2-7; 7 bases align to TRBD1. CDR1 MNHEY and CDR2 SVGAGI come from the germline V gene. This CDR3 spans 16 amino acids. V shed 0 bases and J 5 bases; nucleotides not matched to a gene: 10. The CDR3 sequence is CASSYSIQGVRDEQYF. CDR3 sequence (DNA): TGTGCCAGCAGTTACTCGATCCAGGGGGTAAGAGACGAGCAGTACTTC.

This clonotype was seen a few times. The gene calls are TRBV19 and TRBJ2-7, with a tentative D call TRBD1 (6 bases). The germline V and J ends were trimmed by 6 bases and 2 bases, with 23 bases remaining between them. Germline CDR1 LNHDA, CDR2 SQIVND (reference sequence). The CDR3 runs 17 residues. This CDR3 reads CASSSILSETGTYEQYF. For the CDR3, the DNA is TGTGCCAGTAGCTCCATTCTTTCTGAGACAGGTACCTACGAGCAGTACTTC.

The chain has TRBV11-1 and TRBJ2-2; D unclear. CDR3 length: 13 residues. V lost 5 bases and J 7 bases, leaving 11 bases between the germline ends. The germline gives CDR1 SGHAT, CDR2 FQDESV (reference sequence). DNA for the CDR3: TGTGCCAGCAGCCCGAGGCAGGTCGGGGAGCTGTTTTTT. Amino acids: CASSPRQVGELFF.

V and J are TRBV4-1 and TRBJ1-2; perhaps TRBD1 as D (6 bases). Germline-derived CDR1 and CDR2 are MGHRA and YSYEKL. This CDR3 has 14 amino acids. V lost 6 bases, J lost 3 bases, and 14 bases lay in between. The CDR3 protein is CASSERDIDYGYTF. The CDR3 DNA reads TGCGCCAGCAGTGAACGGGACATAGACTATGGCTACACCTTC.

The chain couples TRBV7-7 to TRBJ2-7; TRBD2 might be the D (7 bases). The CDR3 is 13 residues long. Germline CDR1 SSHAT, CDR2 FNYEAQ (reference sequence). The CDR3 nucleotides are TGTGCTGACCAAGGGGGGGTATCCTACGAGCAGTACTTC. Its translation: CADQGGVSYEQYF. Looking up the rest from reference TRBV7-7 and TRBJ2-7 gives the full variable domain: GAGVSQSPRYKVTKRGQDVTLRCDPISSHATLYWYQQALGQGPEFLTYFNYEAQPDKSGLPSDRFSAERPEGSISTLTIQRTEQRDSAMYRCADQGGVSYEQYFGPGTRLTVT.

This clonotype was counted ten times or more. The chain combines TRBV28 with TRBJ2-7, with D possibly TRBD1 on 6 matching bases. The CDR3 totals 16 residues. The germline V gene has CDR1 MDHEN and CDR2 SYDVKM. V was shortened by 4 bases and J by 4 bases, with 20 bases between the two germline ends. The CDR3 DNA sequence: TGTGCCAGCAGTTACTGGTGGCCTCAGGGGTTTTACGAGCAGTACTTC. Protein product: CASSYWWPQGFYEQYF.

To note about this clonotype: The germline gene is not matched at one end of the junction; a read error may be the cause. The chain has TRBV6-5 and TRBJ1-1, with no clear D. Germline values: CDR1 MNHEY, CDR2 SVGAGI. The CDR3 consists of 15 residues. The CDR3 region is CASSWRTVMNTDAFF. For the CDR3, the DNA is TGTGCCAGCAGTTGGAGGACGGTCATGAACACTGATGCTTTCTTT.

This clonotype was detected many times. This chain uses TRBV29-1 with TRBJ1-1, with 8 bases identical to TRBD1. Germline CDR1 reads SQVTM; CDR2 reads ANQGSEA. This CDR3 is 13 amino acids long. V lost 6 bases, J lost 3 bases, and 6 bases stayed unmatched. CDR3 nucleotide sequence: TGCAGCGTGGGAACAGGGGGTCACACTGAAGCTTTCTTT. It translates to CSVGTGGHTEAFF.

This clonotype was seen repeatedly, ten times or more. This rearrangement joins TRBV4-2 to TRBJ2-5; 15 positions match TRBD2. V was clipped by 1 base and J by 4 bases; unmatched bases: 1. The germline V gene encodes CDR1 LGHNA and CDR2 YNFKEQ. This CDR3 contains 16 residues. CDR3: CASSQGTSGGAETQYF. CDR3 bases: TGTGCCAGCAGCCAAGGGACTAGCGGGGGGGCAGAGACCCAGTACTTC.

This clonotype occurred many times. Written as DNA, the CDR3 is TGCAGTGCTCCTCGACAGGGGGCGACTGAAGCTTTCTTT. This gives the protein CSAPRQGATEAFF. The chain employs TRBV20-1 and TRBJ1-1; 10 bases line up with TRBD1. The V and J ends lost 5 bases and 5 bases, in that order; junction bases with no gene match: 5. The CDR3 is made up of 13 amino acids. The germline V gene encodes CDR1 DFQATT and CDR2 SNEGSKA (reference sequence).

This clonotype was detected many times. The J gene is TRBJ2-5, the V gene TRBV6-5; tentatively, D is TRBD2 (5 bases). Trimming took 0 bases from V and 4 from J, leaving 15 bases between them. The germline gives CDR1 MNHEY, CDR2 SVGAGI. This CDR3 is 16 amino acids long. Written as DNA, the CDR3 is TGTGCCAGCAGTTACTCAGGACTCCCCGTAGTAGAGACCCAGTACTTC. This sequence encodes CASSYSGLPVVETQYF.

This clonotype was seen ten or more times. The CDR3 sequence: CASSPQTSGGQFYEQYF. The CDR3 region has the DNA TGTGCCAGCAGTCCTCAGACTAGCGGGGGACAATTCTACGAGCAGTACTTC. The chain recombines TRBV6-2 or TRBV6-3 with TRBJ2-7, with 12 bases matching TRBD2. The length of the CDR3 is 17 residues. The V gene's germline CDR1 is MNHEY and CDR2 SVGEGT. Trimming at V came to 5 bases and at J to 3 bases, leaving 11 bases not matched to a gene.

The table lists this clonotype with many counts. The chain recombines TRBV6-5 with TRBJ2-5; D perhaps matches TRBD1 (6 bases). V gave up 5 bases and J gave up 5 bases, with 12 bases separating them. The CDR3 covers 13 residues. Per germline, CDR1 MNHEY and CDR2 SVGAGI. CDR3 nucleotides: TGTGCCAGCAGTAGACAGGCGTGGGAGACCCAGTACTTC. This translates into CASSRQAWETQYF.

This clonotype was detected ten times or more. The chain employs TRBV10-3 and TRBJ1-3; D is perhaps TRBD1 (6 bases). V lost 4 bases and J 3 bases, leaving 13 bases between the germline ends. Germline V gives CDR1 ENHRY, CDR2 SYGVKD. This CDR3 spans 15 amino acids. CDR3 bases: TGTGCCATCAGTGTTTCTTCGACAGGTGGAAACACCATATATTTT. As protein: CAISVSSTGGNTIYF.

This clonotype was counted ten times or more. The CDR3: CASSTGQSGNTEAFF. The CDR3 nucleotides read TGTGCCAGTAGTACCGGACAGTCGGGGAACACTGAAGCTTTCTTT. The rearrangement uses TRBV19 and TRBJ1-1; D might be TRBD1 (6 bases). This CDR3 has 15 residues. The ends were cut back, 4 bases at V and 1 base at J, with 13 bases in the middle. Germline CDR1 LNHDA, CDR2 SQIVND (reference sequence).

This clonotype was recorded at least ten times. This chain connects TRBV10-3 to TRBJ1-1; 7 nucleotides line up with TRBD1. This CDR3 has 15 residues. CDR1 and CDR2 from the germline V gene are ENHRY and SYGVKD. V shed 7 bases and J 2 bases; nucleotides not matched to a gene: 10. The CDR3 loop is CAIKVAGTDNTEAFF. In DNA, the CDR3 is TGTGCCATCAAGGTTGCCGGGACAGACAACACTGAAGCTTTCTTT.

This clonotype was detected many times. V gene TRBV18 combines with J gene TRBJ1-1; 9 positions agree with TRBD1. V lost 3 bases, J lost 1 base, and 6 bases stayed unmatched. The CDR3 has 16 residues. Germline assignment: CDR1 KGHSH and CDR2 LQKENI. As DNA, the CDR3 is TGTGCCAGCTCACCGCTTGGGACAGGGAAGAACACTGAAGCTTTCTTT. Amino acid sequence: CASSPLGTGKNTEAFF.

The chain carries TRBV28 and TRBJ2-7; D is undetermined. V was clipped by 5 bases and J by 2 bases, with 13 bases between them. Germline CDR1 is MDHEN and CDR2 is SYDVKM. The CDR3 contains 14 residues. The CDR3 reads CASSPDDNTYEQYF. The CDR3 DNA is TGTGCCAGCAGTCCAGATGACAACACCTACGAGCAGTACTTC. Drawing the rest from reference TRBV28 and TRBJ2-7, the complete variable domain is DVKVTQSSRYLVKRTGEKVFLECVQDMDHENMFWYRQDPGLGLRLIYFSYDVKMKEKGDIPEGYSVSREKKERFSLILESASTNQTSMYLCASSPDDNTYEQYFGPGTRLTVT.